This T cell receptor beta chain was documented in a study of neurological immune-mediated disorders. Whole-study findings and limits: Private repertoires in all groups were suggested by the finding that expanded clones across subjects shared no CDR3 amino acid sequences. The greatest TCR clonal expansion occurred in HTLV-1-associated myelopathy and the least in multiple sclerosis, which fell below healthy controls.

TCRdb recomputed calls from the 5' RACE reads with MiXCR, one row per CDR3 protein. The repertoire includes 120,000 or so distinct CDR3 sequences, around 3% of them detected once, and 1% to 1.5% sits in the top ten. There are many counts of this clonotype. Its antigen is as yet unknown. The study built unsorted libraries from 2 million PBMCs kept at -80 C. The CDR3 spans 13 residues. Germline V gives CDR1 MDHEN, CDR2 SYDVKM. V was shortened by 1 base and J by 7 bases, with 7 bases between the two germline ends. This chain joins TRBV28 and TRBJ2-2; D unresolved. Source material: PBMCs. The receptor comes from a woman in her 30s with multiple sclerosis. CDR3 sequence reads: CASSLYFNGELFF. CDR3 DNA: TGTGCCAGCAGTTTATATTTCAACGGGGAGCTGTTTTTT. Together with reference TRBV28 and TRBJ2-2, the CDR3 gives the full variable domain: DVKVTQSSRYLVKRTGEKVFLECVQDMDHENMFWYRQDPGLGLRLIYFSYDVKMKEKGDIPEGYSVSREKKERFSLILESASTNQTSMYLCASSLYFNGELFFGEGSRLTVL.